This TCR beta chain comes out of a study of patients and donors after allogeneic stem cell transplantation. Germline V lookup: CDR1 SQVTM, CDR2 ANQGSEA. Trimming left V 6 bases short and J 4 bases short, with 7 bases between. The CDR3 length is 11 residues. TCRdb re-derived calls from the RT-PCR reads in MiXCR, one entry per CDR3 protein. Of about a million distinct CDR3 sequences detected, around 17% appear once; the ten largest clones hold 5.5% to 6.5%. The sample holds many counts of this clonotype. V is TRBV29-1 and J is TRBJ2-1; D not resolved. Sequencing was carried out using blood, either unsorted or a sorted T cell fraction (not recorded which). This sequence originates from a human donor who was either an allogeneic HSCT recipient or a stem cell or donor lymphocyte infusion donor (not recorded which). It is not recorded whose cells these are; they may come from a transplant donor. The CDR3 sequence is CSVYSYNEQFF. CDR3 bases: TGCAGCGTGTATTCGTACAATGAGCAGTTCTTC.